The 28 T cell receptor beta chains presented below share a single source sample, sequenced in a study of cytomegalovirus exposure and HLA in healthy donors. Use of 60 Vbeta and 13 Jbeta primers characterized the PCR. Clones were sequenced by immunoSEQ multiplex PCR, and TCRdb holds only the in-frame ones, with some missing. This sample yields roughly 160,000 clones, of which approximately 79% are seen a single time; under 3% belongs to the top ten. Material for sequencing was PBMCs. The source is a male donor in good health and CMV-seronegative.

The CDR3 DNA follows: TGTGCCTGGAGTCATAGGGAGGGTAGCAATCAGCCCCAGCATTTT. It specifies CAWSHREGSNQPQHF. This chain links TRBV30 with TRBJ1-5; D is ambiguous. CDR3 size: 15 residues. V was clipped by 2 bases and J by 0 bases, with 11 bases between them. Germline V gene sequence: CDR1 GTSNPN, CDR2 SVGIG (reference sequence).

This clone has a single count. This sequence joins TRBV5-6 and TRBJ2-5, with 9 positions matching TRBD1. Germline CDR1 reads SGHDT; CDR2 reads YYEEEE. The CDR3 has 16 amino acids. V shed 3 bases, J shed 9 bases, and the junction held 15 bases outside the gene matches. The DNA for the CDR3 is TGTGCCAGCAGCTCCTACCCCGGACAGGGGAGCGGGGCCCAGTACTTC. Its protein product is CASSSYPGQGSGAQYF.

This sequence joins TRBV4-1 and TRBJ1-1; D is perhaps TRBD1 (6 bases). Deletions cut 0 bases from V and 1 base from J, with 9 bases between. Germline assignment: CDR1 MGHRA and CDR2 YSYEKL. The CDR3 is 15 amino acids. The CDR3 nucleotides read TGCGCCAGCAGCCAAGATCGACAGGAGAACACTGAAGCTTTCTTT. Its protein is CASSQDRQENTEAFF.

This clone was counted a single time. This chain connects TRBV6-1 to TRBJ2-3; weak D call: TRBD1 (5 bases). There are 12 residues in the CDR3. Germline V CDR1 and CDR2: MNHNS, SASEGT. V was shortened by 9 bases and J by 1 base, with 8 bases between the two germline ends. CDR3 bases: TGTGCCAGTGACAGAGGCACAGATACGCAGTATTTT. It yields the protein CASDRGTDTQYF.

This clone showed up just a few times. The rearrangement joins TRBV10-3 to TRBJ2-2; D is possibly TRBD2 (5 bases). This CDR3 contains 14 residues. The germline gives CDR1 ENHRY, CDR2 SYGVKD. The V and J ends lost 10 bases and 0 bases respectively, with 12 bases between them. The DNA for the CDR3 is TGTGCCACCTGGACTGCCCCGAACACCGGGGAGCTGTTTTTT. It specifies CATWTAPNTGELFF.

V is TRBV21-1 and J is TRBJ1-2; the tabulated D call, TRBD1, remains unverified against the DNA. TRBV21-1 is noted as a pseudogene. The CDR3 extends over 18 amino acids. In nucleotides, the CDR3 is TGTGCCAGCAGCAAAGGGTTAGGGGACAGACCTTTCTCCTATGGCTACACCTTC. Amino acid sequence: CASSKGLGDRPFSYGYTF.

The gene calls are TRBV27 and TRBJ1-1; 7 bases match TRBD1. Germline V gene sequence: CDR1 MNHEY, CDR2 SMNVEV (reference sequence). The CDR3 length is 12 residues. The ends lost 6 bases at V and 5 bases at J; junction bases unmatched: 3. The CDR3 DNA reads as TGTGCCAGCAGCAAACAGGGGACTGAAGCTTTCTTT. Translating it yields CASSKQGTEAFF.

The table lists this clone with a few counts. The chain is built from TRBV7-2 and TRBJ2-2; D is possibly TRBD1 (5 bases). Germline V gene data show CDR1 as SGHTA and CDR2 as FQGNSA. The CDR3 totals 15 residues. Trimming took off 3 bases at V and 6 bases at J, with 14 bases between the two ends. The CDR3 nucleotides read TGTGCCAGCAGCTTTAAAGGGGTTCGTCCCGGGGAGCTGTTTTTT. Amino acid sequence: CASSFKGVRPGELFF.

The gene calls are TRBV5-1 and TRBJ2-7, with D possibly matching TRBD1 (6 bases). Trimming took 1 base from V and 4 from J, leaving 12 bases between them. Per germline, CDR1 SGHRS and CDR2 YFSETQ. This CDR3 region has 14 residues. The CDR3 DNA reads TGCGCCAGCAGCTTGTCCTGGGGGCAGTACGAGCAGTACTTC. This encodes CASSLSWGQYEQYF.

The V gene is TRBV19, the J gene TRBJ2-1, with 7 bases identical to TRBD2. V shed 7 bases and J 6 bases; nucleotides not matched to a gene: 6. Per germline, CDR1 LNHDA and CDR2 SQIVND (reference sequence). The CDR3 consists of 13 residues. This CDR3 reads CASKKTSFNEQFF. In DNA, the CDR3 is TGTGCCAGTAAGAAGACTAGCTTCAATGAGCAGTTCTTC.

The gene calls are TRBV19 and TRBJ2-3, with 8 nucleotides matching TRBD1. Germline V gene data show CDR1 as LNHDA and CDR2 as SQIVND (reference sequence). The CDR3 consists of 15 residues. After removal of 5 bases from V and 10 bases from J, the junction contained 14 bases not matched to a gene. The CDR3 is CASSLSTADRVAQYF. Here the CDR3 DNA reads TGTGCCAGTAGTCTCAGTACCGCGGACAGGGTGGCGCAGTATTTT.

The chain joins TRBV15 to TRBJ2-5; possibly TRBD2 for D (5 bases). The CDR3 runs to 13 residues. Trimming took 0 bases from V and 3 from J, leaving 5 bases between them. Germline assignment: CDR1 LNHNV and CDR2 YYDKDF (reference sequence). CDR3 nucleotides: TGTGCCACCAGCAGAGAGAGGGAAGAGACCCAGTACTTC. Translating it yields CATSREREETQYF.

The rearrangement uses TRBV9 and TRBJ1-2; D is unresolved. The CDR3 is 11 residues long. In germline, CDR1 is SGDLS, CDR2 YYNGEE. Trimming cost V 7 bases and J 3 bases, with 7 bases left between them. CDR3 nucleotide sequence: TGTGCCAGCTCCCGGGACTATGGCTACACCTTC. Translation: CASSRDYGYTF.

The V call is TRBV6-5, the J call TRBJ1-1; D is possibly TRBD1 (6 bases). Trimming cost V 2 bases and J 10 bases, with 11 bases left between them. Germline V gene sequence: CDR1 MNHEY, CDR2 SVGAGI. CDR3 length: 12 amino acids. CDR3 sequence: CASSYNRAVAFF. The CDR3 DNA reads TGTGCCAGCAGTTACAACAGGGCGGTAGCTTTCTTT.

Here the CDR3 reads CASSFNLGGERSQYF. The CDR3 coding sequence is TGCGCCAGCAGCTTCAACCTGGGGGGAGAAAGGTCCCAGTACTTC. The J gene is TRBJ2-5, the V gene TRBV5-1; D may be TRBD2 (6 bases). Trimming took 2 bases from V and 9 from J, leaving 20 bases between them. Germline CDR1 is SGHRS and CDR2 is YFSETQ. The CDR3 is 15 amino acids.

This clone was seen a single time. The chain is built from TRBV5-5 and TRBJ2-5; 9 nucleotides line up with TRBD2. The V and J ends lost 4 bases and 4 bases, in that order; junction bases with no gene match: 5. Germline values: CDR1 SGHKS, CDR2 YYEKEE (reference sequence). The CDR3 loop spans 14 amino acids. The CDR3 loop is CASSKGLARETQYF. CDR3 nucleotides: TGTGCCAGCAGCAAGGGACTAGCCCGAGAGACCCAGTACTTC.

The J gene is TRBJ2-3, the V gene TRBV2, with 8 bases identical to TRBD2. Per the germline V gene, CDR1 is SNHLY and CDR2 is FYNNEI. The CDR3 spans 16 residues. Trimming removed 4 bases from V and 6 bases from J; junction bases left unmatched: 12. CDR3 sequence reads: CASSAAGGQGRDTQYF. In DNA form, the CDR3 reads TGTGCCAGCAGTGCCGCGGGGGGTCAGGGGCGGGATACGCAGTATTTT.

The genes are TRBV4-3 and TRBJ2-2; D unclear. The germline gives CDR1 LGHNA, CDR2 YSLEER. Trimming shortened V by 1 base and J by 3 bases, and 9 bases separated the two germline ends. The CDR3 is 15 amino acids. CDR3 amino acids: CASSQGDSDTGELFF. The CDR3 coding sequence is TGCGCCAGCAGCCAAGGAGACTCCGACACCGGGGAGCTGTTTTTT.

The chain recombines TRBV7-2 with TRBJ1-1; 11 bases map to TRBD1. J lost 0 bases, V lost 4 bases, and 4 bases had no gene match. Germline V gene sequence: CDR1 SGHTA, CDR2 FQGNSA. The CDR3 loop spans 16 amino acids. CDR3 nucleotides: TGTGCCAGCAGCTCTGGGACAGGGGGAATGAACACTGAAGCTTTCTTT. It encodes CASSSGTGGMNTEAFF. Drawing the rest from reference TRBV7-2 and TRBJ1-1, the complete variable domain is GAGVSQSPSNKVTEKGKDVELRCDPISGHTALYWYRQSLGQGLEFLIYFQGNSAPDKSGLPSDRFSAERTGGSVSTLTIQRTQQEDSAVYLCASSSGTGGMNTEAFFGQGTRLTVV.

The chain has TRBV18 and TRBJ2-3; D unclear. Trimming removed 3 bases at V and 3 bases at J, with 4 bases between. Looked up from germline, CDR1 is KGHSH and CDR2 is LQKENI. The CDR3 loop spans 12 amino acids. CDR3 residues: CASSPATDTQYF. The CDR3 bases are TGTGCCAGCTCACCGGCTACAGATACGCAGTATTTT.

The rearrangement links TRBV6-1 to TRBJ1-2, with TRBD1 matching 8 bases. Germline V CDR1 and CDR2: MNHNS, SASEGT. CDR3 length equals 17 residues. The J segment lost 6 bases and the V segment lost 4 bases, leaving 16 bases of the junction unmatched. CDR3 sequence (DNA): TGTGCCAGCAGTGCCACCTTTACAGGGGGAGAGGATGATGGCTACACCTTC. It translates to CASSATFTGGEDDGYTF.

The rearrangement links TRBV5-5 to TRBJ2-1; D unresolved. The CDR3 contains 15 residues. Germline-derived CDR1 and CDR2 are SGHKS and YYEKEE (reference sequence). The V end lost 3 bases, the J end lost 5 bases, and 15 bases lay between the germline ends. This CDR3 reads CASSYREMRHNEQFF. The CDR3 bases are TGTGCCAGCAGCTATCGCGAGATGCGTCACAATGAGCAGTTCTTC.

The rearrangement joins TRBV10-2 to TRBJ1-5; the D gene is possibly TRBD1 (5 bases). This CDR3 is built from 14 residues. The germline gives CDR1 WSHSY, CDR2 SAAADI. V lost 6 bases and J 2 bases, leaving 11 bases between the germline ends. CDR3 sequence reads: CASSGGRGNQPQHF. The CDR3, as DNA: TGCGCCAGCAGCGGTGGCAGGGGCAATCAGCCCCAGCATTTT.

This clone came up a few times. The DNA of the CDR3 is TGTGCCAGCTCACGGTCCGCCAGGGGCACAGATACGCAGTATTTT. Protein sequence: CASSRSARGTDTQYF. The chain couples TRBV18 to TRBJ2-3; D may be TRBD1 (5 bases). The CDR3 contains 15 residues. Germline CDR1 is KGHSH and CDR2 is LQKENI. V lost 4 bases, J lost 1 base, and 12 bases lay in between.

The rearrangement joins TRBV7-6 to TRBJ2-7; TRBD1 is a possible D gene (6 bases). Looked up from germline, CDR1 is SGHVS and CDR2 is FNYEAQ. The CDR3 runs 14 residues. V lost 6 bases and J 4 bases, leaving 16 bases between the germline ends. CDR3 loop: CASSYRDTVYEQYF. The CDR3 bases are TGTGCCAGCAGTTACCGGGACACGGTTTACGAGCAGTACTTC.

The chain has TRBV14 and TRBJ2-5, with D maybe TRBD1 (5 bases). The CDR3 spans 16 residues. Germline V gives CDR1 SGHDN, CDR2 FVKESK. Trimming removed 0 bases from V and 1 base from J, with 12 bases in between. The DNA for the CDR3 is TGTGCCAGCAGCCAAGAACGGCGAAGGGGCCAAGAGACCCAGTACTTC. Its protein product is CASSQERRRGQETQYF.

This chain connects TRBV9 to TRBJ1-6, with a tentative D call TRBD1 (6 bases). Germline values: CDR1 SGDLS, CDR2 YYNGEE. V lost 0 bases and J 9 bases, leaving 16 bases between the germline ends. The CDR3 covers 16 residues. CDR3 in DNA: TGTGCCAGCAGCGTAGGAAGTGGGACATCGGCTTCACCCCTCCACTTT. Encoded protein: CASSVGSGTSASPLHF.

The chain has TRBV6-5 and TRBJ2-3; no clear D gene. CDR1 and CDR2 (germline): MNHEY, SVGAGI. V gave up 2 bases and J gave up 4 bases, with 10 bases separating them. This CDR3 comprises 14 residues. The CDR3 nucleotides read TGTGCCAGCAGTTACACGGTTGGGCCAGATACGCAGTATTTT. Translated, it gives CASSYTVGPDTQYF.